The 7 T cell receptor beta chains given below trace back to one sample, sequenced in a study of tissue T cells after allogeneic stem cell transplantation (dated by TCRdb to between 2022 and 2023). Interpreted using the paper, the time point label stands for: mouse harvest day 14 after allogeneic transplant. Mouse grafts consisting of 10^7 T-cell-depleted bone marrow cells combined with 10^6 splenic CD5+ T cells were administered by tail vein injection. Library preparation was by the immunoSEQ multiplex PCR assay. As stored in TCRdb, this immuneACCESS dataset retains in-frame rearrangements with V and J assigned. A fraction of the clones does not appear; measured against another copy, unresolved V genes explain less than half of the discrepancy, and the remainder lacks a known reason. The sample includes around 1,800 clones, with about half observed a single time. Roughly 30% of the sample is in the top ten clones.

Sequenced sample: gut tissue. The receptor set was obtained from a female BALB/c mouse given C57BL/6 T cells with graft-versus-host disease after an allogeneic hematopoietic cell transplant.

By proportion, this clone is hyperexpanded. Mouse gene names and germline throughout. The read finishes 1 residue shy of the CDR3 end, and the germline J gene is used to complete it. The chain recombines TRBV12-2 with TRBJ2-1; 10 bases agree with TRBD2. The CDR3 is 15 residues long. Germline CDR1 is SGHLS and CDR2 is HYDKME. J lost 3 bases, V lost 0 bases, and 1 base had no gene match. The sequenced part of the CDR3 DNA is TGTGCCAGCTCTCTCCTGGGGGGGCGCTATGCTGAGCAGTTC. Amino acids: CASSLLGGRYAEQF. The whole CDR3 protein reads CASSLLGGRYAEQFF.

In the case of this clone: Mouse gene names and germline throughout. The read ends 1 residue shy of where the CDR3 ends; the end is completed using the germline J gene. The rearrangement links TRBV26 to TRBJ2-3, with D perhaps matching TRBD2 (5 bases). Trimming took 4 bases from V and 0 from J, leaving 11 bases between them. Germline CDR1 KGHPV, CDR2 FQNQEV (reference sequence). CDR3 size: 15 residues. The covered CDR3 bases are TGTGCCAGCAGTCCCGTGGGGTCTAGTGCAGAAACGCTGTAT. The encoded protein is CASSPVGSSAETLY. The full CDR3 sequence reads CASSPVGSSAETLYF.

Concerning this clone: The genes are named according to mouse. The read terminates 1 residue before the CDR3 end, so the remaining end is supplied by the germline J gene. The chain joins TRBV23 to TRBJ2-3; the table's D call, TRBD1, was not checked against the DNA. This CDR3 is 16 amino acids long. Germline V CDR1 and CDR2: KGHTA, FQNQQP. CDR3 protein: CSGSQSQGRRAETLYF. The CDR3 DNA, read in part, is TGCTCCGGCAGTCAATCCCAGGGAAGGAGGGCAGAAACGCTGTAT.

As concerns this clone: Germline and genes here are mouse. CDR3 in amino acids: CASRDWGGGNTQYF. The DNA read from the CDR3 is TGTGCAAGCAGGGACTGGGGGGGAGGGAACACCCAGTAC. V is TRBV16 and J is TRBJ2-5, with 12 positions matching TRBD2. The read comes to an end 1 residue before the CDR3 does, leaving the germline J gene to fill in the end. Per germline, CDR1 SGHSA and CDR2 FRNQAP. Trimming at V came to 6 bases and at J to 7 bases, leaving 5 bases not matched to a gene. This CDR3 has 14 residues. The variable domain in full, with the rest retrieved from reference TRBV16 and TRBJ2-5, is NAGVIQTPRHKVTGKGQEATLWCEPISGHSAVFWYRQTIVQGLEFLTYFRNQAPIDDSGMPKERFSAQMPNQSHSTLKIQSTQPQDSAVYLCASRDWGGGNTQYFGPGTRLLVL.

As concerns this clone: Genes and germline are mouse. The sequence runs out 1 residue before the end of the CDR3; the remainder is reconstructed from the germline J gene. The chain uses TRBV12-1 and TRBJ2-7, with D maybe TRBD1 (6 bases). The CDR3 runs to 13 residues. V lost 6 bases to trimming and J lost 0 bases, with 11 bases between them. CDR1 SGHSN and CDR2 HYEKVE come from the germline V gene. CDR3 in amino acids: CASDRDNSYEQYF. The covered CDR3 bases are TGTGCCAGCGACCGGGACAACTCCTATGAACAGTAC.

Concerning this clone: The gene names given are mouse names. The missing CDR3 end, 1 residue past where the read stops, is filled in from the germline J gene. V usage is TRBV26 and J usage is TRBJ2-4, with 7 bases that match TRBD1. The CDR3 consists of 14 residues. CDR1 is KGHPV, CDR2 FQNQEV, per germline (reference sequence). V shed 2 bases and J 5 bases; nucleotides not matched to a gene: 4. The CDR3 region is CASSLPGGRNTLYF. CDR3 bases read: TGTGCCAGCAGTCTGCCAGGGGGAAGAAACACCTTGTAC.

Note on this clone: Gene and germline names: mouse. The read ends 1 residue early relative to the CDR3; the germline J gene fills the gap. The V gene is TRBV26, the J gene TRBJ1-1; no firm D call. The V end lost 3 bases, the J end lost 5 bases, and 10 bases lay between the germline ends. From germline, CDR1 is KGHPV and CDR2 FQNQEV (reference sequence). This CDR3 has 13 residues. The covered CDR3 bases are TGTGCCAGCAGTCTTCACAGAAGGACAGAAGTCTTC. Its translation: CASSLHRRTEVF. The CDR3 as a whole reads CASSLHRRTEVFF.